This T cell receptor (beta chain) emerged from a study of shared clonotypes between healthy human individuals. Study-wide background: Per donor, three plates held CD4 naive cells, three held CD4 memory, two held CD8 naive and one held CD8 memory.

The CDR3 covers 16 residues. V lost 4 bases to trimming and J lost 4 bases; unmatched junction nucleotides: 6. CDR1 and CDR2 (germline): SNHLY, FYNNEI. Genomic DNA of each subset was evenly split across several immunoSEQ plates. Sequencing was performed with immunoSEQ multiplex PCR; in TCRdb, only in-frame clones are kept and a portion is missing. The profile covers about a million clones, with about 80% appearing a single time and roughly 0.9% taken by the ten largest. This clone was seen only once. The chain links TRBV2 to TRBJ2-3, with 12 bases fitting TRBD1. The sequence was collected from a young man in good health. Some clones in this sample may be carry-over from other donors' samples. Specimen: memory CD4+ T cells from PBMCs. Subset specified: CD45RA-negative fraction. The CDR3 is CASSGRDRGPADTQYF. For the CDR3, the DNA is TGTGCCAGCAGTGGCCGGGACAGGGGGCCTGCAGATACGCAGTATTTT.